This T cell receptor (beta chain) was retrieved from a study of metastatic and nonmetastatic thyroid tumors (dated by TCRdb to 2020 to 2021). Turning to the overall study: Repertoires were compared across peripheral blood and tumor or nodule tissue samples from malignant and benign thyroid patients.

This clone was observed at least ten times. The antigen it recognizes is unknown. A much larger clone lies a single base off, so this may be a read error. The protocol used for the library was PCR. The sample was run on an Illumina HiSeq 4000. High-throughput sequencing was used to profile the TCR beta-chain CDR3 region of each patient. As for the original processing: The researchers built a classifier to tell apart papillary thyroid cancer patients with distant metastasis, based on CDR3 differences among clinicopathological groups. The Shannon index was used to measure repertoire diversity, and the Morisita-Horn index was used to measure how similar tumor and blood repertoires were. TCRdb took the public reads, trimmed them with fastp at Q25, ran MiXCR for clone calling and kept in-frame beta chains. TCRdb assigned the V and J calls; the authors' analysis was not used. The sample has tens of thousands of clones on record, 15% to 20% of them singletons. 10% to 13% of the sample is taken by the ten largest.

Overall study outcomes, separate from this receptor: TCR beta diversity was reported as significantly higher in malignant tumors than in benign nodules, in both blood and tumor samples.

V is clipped by 2 bases and J by 6 bases, and the sequence between their germline boundaries is 13 bases long. From the cysteine through the phenylalanine, the CDR3 covers 15 amino acids. Only the CDR3 DNA is retained, 45 bases long and in frame from the first base. CDR1 and CDR2 (MNHNS, SASEGT) derive from the germline V gene. Before undergoing thyroid surgery, none of the patients had been given any kind of treatment. Using T-cell receptor beta sequencing, the researchers looked back retrospectively at clinical samples from patients, gathered between about 2012 and 2019. The material sequenced was blood. The source of this sequence is a female donor with papillary thyroid cancer or a benign thyroid nodule (not recorded which). Some clones in this sample may be carry-over from other donors' samples. The chain couples TRBV6-1 to TRBJ2-2; the D gene assignment is perhaps TRBD1 or TRBD2, with each matching 5 bases. This receptor carries the CDR3 CASSESVEGPGELFF. In nucleotide form, the sequence is TGTGCCAGCAGTGAATCGGTTGAGGGACCCGGGGAGCTGTTTTTT.